Listed here is a single TCR beta chain. Repertoires were generated with immunoSEQ multiplex PCR, while TCRdb's copy carries only in-frame clones and drops some. Here the sample spans tens of thousands of clones, approximately 92% being singletons. The CDR3 consists of 14 residues. Per the germline V gene, CDR1 is ENHRY and CDR2 is SYGVKD. V lost 7 bases, J lost 2 bases, and 11 bases lay in between. This sample was taken from a study of human versus mouse CDR3 diversity and MHC coevolution. The gene calls are TRBV10-3 and TRBJ2-2; tentative D call: TRBD2 (6 bases). The receptor was isolated from a person aged 25 to 69 in good health. The specimen was naive CD4+ T cells from blood. The subset was: CD45RO-negative CD62L-positive naive CD4 T cells. The CDR3 loop reads CAINPGLNTGELFF. The CDR3 coding sequence is TGTGCCATCAATCCGGGACTCAACACCGGGGAGCTGTTTTTT.